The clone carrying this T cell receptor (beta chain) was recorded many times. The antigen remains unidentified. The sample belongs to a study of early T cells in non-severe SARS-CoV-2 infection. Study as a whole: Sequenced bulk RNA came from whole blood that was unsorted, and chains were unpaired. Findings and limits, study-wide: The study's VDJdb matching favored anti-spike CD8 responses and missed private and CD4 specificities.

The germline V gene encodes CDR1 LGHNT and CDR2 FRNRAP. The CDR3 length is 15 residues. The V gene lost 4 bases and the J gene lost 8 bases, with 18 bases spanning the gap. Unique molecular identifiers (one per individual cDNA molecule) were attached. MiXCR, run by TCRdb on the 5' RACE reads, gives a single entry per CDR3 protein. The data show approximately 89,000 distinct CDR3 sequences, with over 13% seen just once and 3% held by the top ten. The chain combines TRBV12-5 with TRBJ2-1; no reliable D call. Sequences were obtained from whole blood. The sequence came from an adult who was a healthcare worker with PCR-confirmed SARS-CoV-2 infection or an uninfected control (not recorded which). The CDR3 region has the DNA TGTGCTAGTGGTTCTTACAAGCCGGGTCACCATGAGCAGTTCTTC. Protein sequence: CASGSYKPGHHEQFF.